This T cell receptor beta chain is from a study of post-analysis software for immune sequencing data. cDNA libraries for TCR beta contained unique molecular identifiers. TCRdb reanalysed the PCR reads using MiXCR and keeps one entry per CDR3 protein. The table shows around 770,000 distinct CDR3 sequences, with about 43% occurring only once. Points from the study as a whole: Patients carried a handful of TRBV segments more frequently than controls did, and TRBV5-6, TRBV5-1 and TRBV20-1 were among them.

The CDR3 sequence is 15 residues long. Germline V gene data show CDR1 as MDHEN and CDR2 as SYDVKM. The V segment lost 7 bases and the J segment 4 bases; nucleotides outside the gene matches: 9. On this clonotype: Its matching antigen is unknown.

The receptor's source is a girl aged 5 to 17 with multiple sclerosis. Input material: blood. The chain uses TRBV28 and TRBJ1-5, with TRBD1 identical over 8 bases. CDR3 residues: CASIHSGQANQPQHF. CDR3 coding DNA: TGTGCCAGCATCCACTCGGGACAGGCAAATCAGCCCCAGCATTTT.